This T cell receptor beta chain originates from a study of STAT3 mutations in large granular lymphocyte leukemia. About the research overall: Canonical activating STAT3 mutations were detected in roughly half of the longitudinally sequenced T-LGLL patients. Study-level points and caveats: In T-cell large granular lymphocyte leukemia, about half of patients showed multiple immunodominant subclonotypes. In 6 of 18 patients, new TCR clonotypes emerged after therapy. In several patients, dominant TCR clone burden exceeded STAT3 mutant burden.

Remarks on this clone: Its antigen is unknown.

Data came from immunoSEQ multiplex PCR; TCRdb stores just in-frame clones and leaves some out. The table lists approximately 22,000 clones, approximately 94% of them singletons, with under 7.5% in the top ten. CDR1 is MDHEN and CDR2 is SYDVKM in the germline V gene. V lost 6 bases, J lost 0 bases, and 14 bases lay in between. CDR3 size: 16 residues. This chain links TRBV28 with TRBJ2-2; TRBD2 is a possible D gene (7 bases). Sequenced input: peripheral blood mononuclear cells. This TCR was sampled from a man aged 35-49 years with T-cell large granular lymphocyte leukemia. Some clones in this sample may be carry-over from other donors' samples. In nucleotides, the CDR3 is TGTGCCAGCAGAAGTTCGGGGGGCGCGAACACCGGGGAGCTGTTTTTT. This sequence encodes CASRSSGGANTGELFF.